The present T cell receptor beta chain was sequenced within a study of blood T cell repertoires in COVID-19. The overall study: Sites in the United States, Italy and Spain provided acute and convalescent COVID-19 samples. PBMCs, B-cell-depleted T cells, or T cells were the source of the cDNA or gDNA that made up the material.

V was trimmed by 0 bases and J by 2 bases, leaving 13 bases between them. Germline CDR1 SGHTA, CDR2 FQGNSA. The CDR3 sequence is 16 residues long. Per the authors' pipeline: It was from reference gene primer amplification that nucleated cell counts were estimated. Assay: immunoSEQ multiplex PCR; the TCRdb copy retains only in-frame clones and omits some. The DNA gave D and trimming, while V, J and clone size come from that table. The sample records about 160,000 clones, over 80% being singletons. Sequences were obtained from peripheral blood. The TCR originated in a woman between 50 and 59 years old with acute or convalescent COVID-19. The gene calls are TRBV7-2 and TRBJ1-1; a possible D gene is TRBD1 (6 bases). CDR3 nucleotide sequence: TGTGCCAGCAGCTTAGCCCCCAGGGGCGTAAACACTGAAGCTTTCTTT. Protein: CASSLAPRGVNTEAFF.